The 5 T cell receptor beta chains below come from one sample, sequenced in a study of vaccination effects on CD4 cells after COVID-19 (dated 2022 in TCRdb). After about 9 days of culture, CD4+ T cells were isolated with the EasySep CD4+ T cell isolation kit. Library preparation used the immunoSEQ multiplex PCR assay. Here the immuneACCESS table is served through TCRdb, limited to in-frame sequences with V and J called. Missing clones are a known gap in these copies; in checked studies unresolved V genes cover under half, and the rest lacks a known reason. This sample has tens of thousands of clones in its table, and approximately 61% of those were observed once. 4.5% to 6% of the sample belongs to the ten largest clones. Their cognate antigens are unknown. Sequenced material: CD4+ T cells from PBMCs cultured without peptide, taken before COVID-19 vaccination. These receptors originate from a human donor who received a COVID-19 vaccine.

V and J are TRBV5-4 and TRBJ1-6; the D is unclear. The V gene's germline CDR1 is SGHNT and CDR2 YYREEE (reference sequence). Trimming took off 2 bases at V and 0 bases at J, with 9 bases between the two ends. The CDR3 contains 16 residues. The CDR3 nucleotides read TGTGCCAGCAGCTTAGGCAGAAGCTCCTATAATTCACCCCTCCACTTT. It encodes CASSLGRSSYNSPLHF.

This clone was counted only a few times. The chain joins TRBV5-4 to TRBJ1-5, with D hard to call. The CDR3 is 15 amino acids. Germline V CDR1 and CDR2: SGHNT, YYREEE (reference sequence). V lost 1 base and J 4 bases, leaving 12 bases between the germline ends. The CDR3 sequence: CASSLSWQPNQPQHF. In DNA form, the CDR3 reads TGTGCCAGCAGCTTGTCGTGGCAGCCAAATCAGCCCCAGCATTTT.

The chain links TRBV4-1 to TRBJ2-1, with 7 bases matching TRBD2. The germline V gene encodes CDR1 MGHRA and CDR2 YSYEKL. The CDR3 is 17 amino acids. The V and J ends lost 2 bases and 6 bases, in that order; junction bases with no gene match: 13. The CDR3 spells CASSQIDMGLPTNEQFF. The CDR3 DNA is TGCGCCAGCAGCCAAATTGATATGGGACTACCTACCAATGAGCAGTTCTTC.

V is TRBV10-3 and J is TRBJ2-7; D tentatively fits TRBD1 or TRBD2 (5 bases each). Germline V CDR1 and CDR2: ENHRY, SYGVKD. V gave up 6 bases and J gave up 7 bases, with 16 bases separating them. CDR3 length: 13 amino acids. The CDR3 protein is CAIRGTPMGEQYF. The CDR3 coding sequence is TGTGCCATCAGAGGGACCCCCATGGGGGAGCAGTACTTC.

The CDR3 here is CASSQERQNTGELFF. In DNA, the CDR3 is TGCGCCAGCAGCCAAGAACGGCAGAACACCGGGGAGCTGTTTTTT. This chain connects TRBV4-1 to TRBJ2-2; the D is unclear. V was clipped by 0 bases and J by 1 base, with 6 bases between them. Germline V gene lookup returns CDR1 MGHRA and CDR2 YSYEKL. The CDR3 is 15 amino acids.